This TCR beta chain was observed in a study of technical replicates of blood from a few donors. Sequencing was performed with immunoSEQ multiplex PCR; in TCRdb, only in-frame clones are kept and a portion is missing. Of roughly 56,000 clones listed, approximately 89% were seen once; the top ten hold roughly 5.2%. Sequenced material: PBMCs. The TCR sequence derives from a human donor in good health. Some clones in this sample may be carry-over from other donors' samples.

CDR3 protein: CASSQDRETQYF. The CDR3 DNA sequence: TGTGCCAGCAGCCAAGATCGTGAGACCCAGTACTTC. The V and J genes are TRBV4-2 and TRBJ2-5; D ambiguous. The CDR3 length is 12 residues. Trimming stripped 0 bases from V and 5 bases from J, with 4 bases between. Per the germline V gene, CDR1 is LGHNA and CDR2 is YNFKEQ.